The 27 T cell receptor beta chains listed next were all sequenced from one sample in a study of cytotoxic CD8 clonotypes in ibrutinib-treated CLL (dated by TCRdb to the early 2020s). Library creation used the immunoSEQ multiplex PCR assay. TCRdb re-hosts the immuneACCESS table, in-frame sequences only. Its copies lack some clones; in the studies checked, an unresolved V gene accounts for under half of them, and the cause for the rest is not known. Present in this sample are roughly 250,000 clones, around three quarters of which were seen just once. The ten largest clones take up approximately 15% of the sample. Explained via the paper, the time point label denotes: 20 to 30 months on ibrutinib. The specimen comprised PBMCs, sampled after 24 months of ibrutinib treatment. These receptors all come from a human donor with chronic lymphocytic leukemia.

This rearrangement joins TRBV9 to TRBJ2-2; tentative D call: TRBD2 (6 bases). Germline V gives CDR1 SGDLS, CDR2 YYNGEE. V lost 0 bases and J 6 bases, leaving 6 bases between the germline ends. The CDR3 runs 13 residues. The DNA for the CDR3 is TGTGCCAGCAGCGTAGGCGGGGCCGGGGAGCTGTTTTTT. Its protein is CASSVGGAGELFF.

The rearrangement uses TRBV29-1 and TRBJ2-3, with a tentative D call TRBD1 (6 bases). Germline lookup yields CDR1 SQVTM and CDR2 ANQGSEA. The V end lost 2 bases, the J end lost 4 bases, and 10 bases lay between the germline ends. The CDR3 covers 13 residues. The DNA for the CDR3 is TGCAGCGTTGAACGGCAGGGGTCAGATACGCAGTATTTT. Amino acids: CSVERQGSDTQYF.

This sequence joins TRBV5-8 and TRBJ1-5, with D tentatively TRBD1 (6 bases). The CDR3 runs to 17 residues. Trimming pared 0 bases from V and 2 bases from J, leaving 15 bases between. Per germline, CDR1 SGHTS and CDR2 YDEGEE. The CDR3: CASSLGSGGRGNQPQHF. DNA for the CDR3: TGTGCCAGCAGCTTGGGGAGCGGGGGCAGGGGCAATCAGCCCCAGCATTTT.

J is TRBJ1-1 and V is TRBV30; TRBD1 is a possible D gene (5 bases). The CDR3 is made up of 15 amino acids. V was pared by 4 bases and J by 2 bases, with 17 bases between. Germline assignment: CDR1 GTSNPN and CDR2 SVGIG (reference sequence). CDR3 in DNA: TGTGCCTGGACCCGACCTCAGGGCTTCAACACTGAAGCTTTCTTT. It yields the protein CAWTRPQGFNTEAFF.

This chain links TRBV29-1 with TRBJ1-1; D unclear. The germline V gene encodes CDR1 SQVTM and CDR2 ANQGSEA. Trimming pared 4 bases from V and 4 bases from J, leaving 4 bases between. This CDR3 comprises 10 residues. CDR3 amino acids: CSVGGTEAFF. The CDR3 nucleotides are TGCAGCGTTGGAGGCACTGAAGCTTTCTTT. Full variable domain (missing parts from reference TRBV29-1 and TRBJ1-1): SAVISQKPSRDICQRGTSLTIQCQVDSQVTMMFWYRQQPGQSLTLIATANQGSEATYESGFVIDKFPISRPNLTFSTLTVSNMSPEDSSIYLCSVGGTEAFFGQGTRLTVV.

In its sample, this clone was seen a few times. The DNA for the CDR3 is TGTGCCAGCAGCCAGAGGCTGAGCAACACCGGGGAGCTGTTTTTT. Residues: CASSQRLSNTGELFF. This chain links TRBV9 with TRBJ2-2; D not certain. The CDR3 extends over 15 amino acids. V lost 4 bases and J 2 bases, leaving 12 bases between the germline ends. CDR1 SGDLS and CDR2 YYNGEE come from the germline V gene.

The chain employs TRBV29-1 and TRBJ2-7; 7 nucleotides agree with TRBD1. CDR3 length: 14 amino acids. Trimming at V came to 6 bases and at J to 3 bases, leaving 11 bases not matched to a gene. Germline values: CDR1 SQVTM, CDR2 ANQGSEA. CDR3 loop: CSVDVTGMSYEQYF. CDR3 sequence (DNA): TGCAGCGTGGACGTGACAGGGATGAGCTACGAGCAGTACTTC.

The chain is built from TRBV7-3 and TRBJ2-3; D is possibly TRBD2 (5 bases). The CDR3 runs to 14 residues. Trimming stripped 2 bases from V and 4 bases from J, with 10 bases between. The V gene's germline CDR1 is SGHTA and CDR2 FQGTGA. The CDR3 here is CASSLRGSADTQYF. The CDR3 nucleotides are TGTGCCAGCAGCTTACGAGGGAGCGCAGATACGCAGTATTTT.

The chain couples TRBV6-5 to TRBJ2-7, with D possibly matching TRBD2 (6 bases). V was trimmed by 6 bases and J by 7 bases, leaving 13 bases between them. This CDR3 contains 12 residues. The germline V gene encodes CDR1 MNHEY and CDR2 SVGAGI. The CDR3 is CASSSTGREQYF. CDR3 nucleotides: TGTGCCAGCAGCTCAACGGGGAGGGAGCAGTACTTC.

In its sample, this clone was seen a few times. The V and J genes are TRBV5-4 and TRBJ2-1; 9 positions agree with TRBD2. The CDR3 sequence is 15 residues long. Per germline, CDR1 SGHNT and CDR2 YYREEE (reference sequence). With 0 bases clipped from V and 4 bases from J, the junction kept 2 bases outside the gene matches. This CDR3 reads CASSLEREAYNEQFF. CDR3 nucleotide sequence: TGTGCCAGCAGCTTGGAGCGGGAGGCATACAATGAGCAGTTCTTC.

The V and J genes are TRBV9 and TRBJ1-1; D unresolved. The V end was cut by 3 bases, the J end by 5 bases, with 11 bases between. CDR1 is SGDLS, CDR2 YYNGEE, per germline. The CDR3 extends over 13 amino acids. CDR3 amino acids: CASSGGGGTEAFF. The DNA of the CDR3 is TGTGCCAGCAGCGGAGGCGGTGGTACTGAAGCTTTCTTT.

The rearrangement uses TRBV7-5 and TRBJ1-1; TRBD1, the table's D call, was not compared with the DNA. TRBV7-5 is tagged as a pseudogene. The CDR3 contains 14 residues. CDR3 in DNA: TGTGCCAGAAGCTCTAGGGGGCTGAACACTGAAGCTTTCTTT. It translates to CARSSRGLNTEAFF.

This clone was seen a few times. This rearrangement joins TRBV12-5 to TRBJ1-2; no firm D call. The ends were cut back, 8 bases at V and 0 bases at J, with 7 bases in the middle. This CDR3 contains 12 residues. Per the germline V gene, CDR1 is LGHNT and CDR2 is FRNRAP. The CDR3 DNA reads as TGTGCTAGTCTGGGGTCTAACTATGGCTACACCTTC. Translation gives CASLGSNYGYTF.

The chain is built from TRBV9 and TRBJ2-7, with D perhaps TRBD1 (6 bases). Germline lookup yields CDR1 SGDLS and CDR2 YYNGEE. The V end was cut by 0 bases, the J end by 4 bases, with 14 bases between. This CDR3 is built from 15 residues. The CDR3 DNA follows: TGTGCCAGCAGCGTAGAGCAGGGGCGACCGTACGAGCAGTACTTC. Residues: CASSVEQGRPYEQYF.

The genes are TRBV9 and TRBJ1-1; unclear D gene. V was trimmed by 3 bases and J by 13 bases, leaving 19 bases between them. The CDR3 sequence is 13 residues long. Germline CDR1 reads SGDLS; CDR2 reads YYNGEE. CDR3 in amino acids: CASSANSEERVFF. DNA for the CDR3: TGTGCCAGCAGCGCTAATTCGGAGGAGCGAGTTTTCTTT.

This rearrangement joins TRBV9 to TRBJ2-7; no firm D call. Germline V gene sequence: CDR1 SGDLS, CDR2 YYNGEE. CDR3 length: 14 amino acids. V lost 4 bases to trimming and J lost 0 bases, with 11 bases between them. CDR3: CASSRDGYSYEQYF. As DNA, the CDR3 is TGTGCCAGCAGCCGCGACGGATACTCCTACGAGCAGTACTTC.

This clone was observed a single time. The chain links TRBV9 to TRBJ2-1; D is unresolved. Germline CDR1 SGDLS, CDR2 YYNGEE. The CDR3 covers 13 residues. Between the trimmed V and J ends, which lost 3 bases and 9 bases, there was a span of 13 bases. CDR3 coding DNA: TGTGCCAGCAGCGCCCTCTTTTGGGGTGAGCAGTTCTTC. Translating it yields CASSALFWGEQFF.

The rearrangement uses TRBV7-9 and TRBJ2-7, with D tentatively TRBD1 (5 bases). Germline assignment: CDR1 SEHNR and CDR2 FQNEAQ (reference sequence). The V end lost 3 bases, the J end lost 3 bases, and 12 bases lay between the germline ends. This CDR3 has 14 amino acids. The CDR3 spells CASSFLSGNYEQYF. The CDR3 nucleotides are TGTGCCAGCAGCTTTCTATCAGGGAACTACGAGCAGTACTTC. The full variable domain, with the rest looked up from reference TRBV7-9 and TRBJ2-7, is DTGVSQNPRHKITKRGQNVTFRCDPISEHNRLYWYRQTLGQGPEFLTYFQNEAQLEKSRLLSDRFSAERPKGSFSTLEIQRTEQGDSAMYLCASSFLSGNYEQYFGPGTRLTVT.

J is TRBJ1-5 and V is TRBV28; a weak D match, TRBD1 (5 bases). There are 12 residues in the CDR3. CDR1 MDHEN and CDR2 SYDVKM come from the germline V gene. The V end lost 6 bases, the J end lost 5 bases, and 8 bases lay between the germline ends. The CDR3, as DNA: TGTGCCAGCAGGTCAGGGTATCAGCCCCAGCATTTT. Translating gives CASRSGYQPQHF.

J is TRBJ2-7 and V is TRBV6-6; 7 bases line up with TRBD2. Per germline, CDR1 MNHNY and CDR2 SVGAGI (reference sequence). V gave up 8 bases and J gave up 4 bases; unmatched junction bases: 11. This CDR3 spans 14 amino acids. CDR3 region: CASSLSGETYEQYF. In DNA, the CDR3 is TGTGCCAGCTCACTCAGCGGGGAGACATACGAGCAGTACTTC.

The chain joins TRBV4-1 to TRBJ2-1; D remains unclear. Germline CDR1 reads MGHRA; CDR2 reads YSYEKL. Trimming removed 0 bases from V and 4 bases from J, with 4 bases in between. This CDR3 has 13 amino acids. CDR3 sequence: CASSQDPYNEQFF. Written as DNA, the CDR3 is TGCGCCAGCAGCCAAGACCCTTACAATGAGCAGTTCTTC.

The V gene is TRBV19, the J gene TRBJ2-5; 12 bases align to TRBD2. The CDR3 totals 16 residues. The ends lost 7 bases at V and 3 bases at J; junction bases unmatched: 9. Germline CDR1 LNHDA, CDR2 SQIVND (reference sequence). The DNA for the CDR3 is TGTGCCAGTACCCCTGGAGGACTAGCGGGAAAAGAGACCCAGTACTTC. Protein product: CASTPGGLAGKETQYF.

The V gene is TRBV5-1, the J gene TRBJ2-7; D unclear. The CDR3 runs to 13 residues. Germline V gene data show CDR1 as SGHRS and CDR2 as YFSETQ. V was pared by 3 bases and J by 3 bases, with 10 bases between. The CDR3 region is CASSSAQVYEQYF. The DNA for the CDR3 is TGCGCCAGCAGCTCCGCGCAGGTCTACGAGCAGTACTTC. The whole variable domain, filled in from reference TRBV5-1 and TRBJ2-7, reads KAGVTQTPRYLIKTRGQQVTLSCSPISGHRSVSWYQQTPGQGLQFLFEYFSETQRNKGNFPGRFSGRQFSNSRSEMNVSTLELGDSALYLCASSSAQVYEQYFGPGTRLTVT.

This clone has at least ten counts. This chain links TRBV27 with TRBJ2-3; tentatively, D is TRBD2 (5 bases). CDR3 length equals 14 residues. Germline CDR1 reads MNHEY; CDR2 reads SMNVEV (reference sequence). Trimming stripped 6 bases from V and 3 bases from J, with 13 bases between. CDR3 residues: CASSLGGWTDTQYF. The CDR3 DNA reads TGTGCCAGCAGCCTCGGAGGATGGACAGATACGCAGTATTTT.

The gene calls are TRBV29-1 and TRBJ1-1; D not certain. Trimming removed 7 bases at V and 4 bases at J, with 13 bases between. CDR1 is SQVTM and CDR2 is ANQGSEA in the germline V gene. The CDR3 is made up of 12 amino acids. The CDR3 region is CSAAGRGTEAFF. CDR3 bases: TGCAGCGCCGCGGGTCGAGGCACTGAAGCTTTCTTT.

The genes are TRBV14 and TRBJ2-1; the match to TRBD2 covers 12 bases. Germline assignment: CDR1 SGHDN and CDR2 FVKESK. V was pared by 0 bases and J by 5 bases, with 11 bases of the junction left unmatched. The CDR3 covers 19 residues. CDR3 in amino acids: CASSQDGLAGWAGNNEQFF. The CDR3 nucleotides read TGTGCCAGCAGCCAAGACGGACTAGCGGGATGGGCTGGGAACAATGAGCAGTTCTTC.

A single count supports this clone. J is TRBJ2-3 and V is TRBV29-1, with D perhaps TRBD2 (6 bases). The CDR3 length is 11 residues. The V gene's germline CDR1 is SQVTM and CDR2 ANQGSEA. Trimming left V 3 bases short and J 7 bases short, with 8 bases between. CDR3 DNA sequence: TGCAGCGTTGAGGGACTTAATACGCAGTATTTT. Protein product: CSVEGLNTQYF.